The present entry profiles one T cell receptor (beta chain) with its context. What it recognizes is unknown. TCRdb reanalysed the reads using MiXCR and keeps one entry per CDR3 protein. The sample includes 900,000 to 950,000 distinct CDR3 sequences, around 30% of them seen just once. The sample originates from a study of T cell repertoires in cytomegalovirus infection. The study, taken as a whole, reports: HLA-C-restricted, CMV-specific TCR beta clonotypes were dominant ex vivo.

The sequenced sample was cultured CD8+ T cells from PBMCs, obtained from culture after CMV antigen stimulation. The receptor was derived from a human donor in good health (CMV status not recorded). Some clones in this sample may be carry-over from other donors' samples.

CDR3 sequence reads: CASSLARDRSSYNEQFF. CDR3 DNA: TGTGCCAGCAGCTTAGCCCGAGACAGGAGCTCCTACAATGAGCAGTTCTTC. The genes are TRBV7-9 and TRBJ2-1; possibly TRBD1 for D (6 bases). This CDR3 has 17 amino acids. Per germline, CDR1 SEHNR and CDR2 FQNEAQ (reference sequence). The V and J ends lost 0 bases and 0 bases respectively, with 12 bases between them.